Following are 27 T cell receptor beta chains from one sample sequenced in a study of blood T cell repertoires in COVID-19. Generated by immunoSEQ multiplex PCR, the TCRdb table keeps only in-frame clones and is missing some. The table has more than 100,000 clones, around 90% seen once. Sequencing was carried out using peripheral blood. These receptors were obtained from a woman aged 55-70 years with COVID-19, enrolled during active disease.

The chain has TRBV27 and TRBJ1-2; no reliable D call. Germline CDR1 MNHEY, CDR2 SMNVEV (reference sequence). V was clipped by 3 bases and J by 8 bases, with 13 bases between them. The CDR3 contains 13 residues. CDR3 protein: CASSFVKGGGYTF. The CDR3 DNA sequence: TGTGCCAGCAGTTTTGTGAAAGGCGGGGGCTACACCTTC.

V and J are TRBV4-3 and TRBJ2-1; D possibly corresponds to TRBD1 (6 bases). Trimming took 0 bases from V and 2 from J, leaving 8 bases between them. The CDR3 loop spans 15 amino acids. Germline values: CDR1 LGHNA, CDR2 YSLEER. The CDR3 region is CASSQDSGAYNEQFF. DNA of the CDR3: TGCGCCAGCAGCCAAGATTCAGGGGCCTACAATGAGCAGTTCTTC.

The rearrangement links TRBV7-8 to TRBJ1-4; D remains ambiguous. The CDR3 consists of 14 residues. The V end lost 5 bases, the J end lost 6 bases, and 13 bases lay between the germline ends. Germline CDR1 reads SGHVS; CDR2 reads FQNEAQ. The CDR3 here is CASSRGSGYEKLFF. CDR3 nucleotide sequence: TGTGCCAGCAGCCGAGGGTCGGGGTATGAAAAACTGTTTTTT.

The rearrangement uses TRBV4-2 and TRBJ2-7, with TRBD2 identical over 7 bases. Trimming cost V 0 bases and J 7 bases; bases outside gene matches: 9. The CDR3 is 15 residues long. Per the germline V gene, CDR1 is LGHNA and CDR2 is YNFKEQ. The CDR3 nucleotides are TGTGCCAGCAGCCAAGATCCCCAGGACGGGGGGGAGCAGTACTTC. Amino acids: CASSQDPQDGGEQYF.

In DNA form, the CDR3 reads TGTGCCTGGAGGGTGGGCACCACGAACACCGGGGAGCTGTTTTTT. This translates into CAWRVGTTNTGELFF. V and J are TRBV30 and TRBJ2-2; D is undetermined. Between the trimmed V and J ends, which lost 3 bases and 0 bases, there was a span of 11 bases. The V gene's germline CDR1 is GTSNPN and CDR2 SVGIG (reference sequence). The CDR3 length is 15 residues.

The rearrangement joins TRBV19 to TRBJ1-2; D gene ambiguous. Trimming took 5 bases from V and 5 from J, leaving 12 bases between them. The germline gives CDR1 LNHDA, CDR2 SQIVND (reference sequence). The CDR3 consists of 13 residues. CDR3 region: CASSLGREYGYTF. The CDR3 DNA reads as TGTGCCAGTAGTCTGGGGAGAGAGTATGGCTACACCTTC.

The DNA of the CDR3 is TGTGCCAGCAGTGAGTCCCCAGGGAACGGTCGCGAGCAGTACTTC. Translated, it gives CASSESPGNGREQYF. The rearrangement joins TRBV6-1 to TRBJ2-7; D is possibly TRBD1 (5 bases). This CDR3 contains 15 residues. Germline V CDR1 and CDR2: MNHNS, SASEGT. V lost 3 bases and J 6 bases, leaving 18 bases between the germline ends.

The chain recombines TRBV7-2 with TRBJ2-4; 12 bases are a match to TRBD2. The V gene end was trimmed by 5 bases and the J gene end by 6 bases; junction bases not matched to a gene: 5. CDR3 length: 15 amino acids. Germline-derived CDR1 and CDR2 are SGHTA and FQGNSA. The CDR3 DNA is TGTGCCAGCAGCCCCGGACTAGCGGGGAGAAACATTCAGTACTTC. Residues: CASSPGLAGRNIQYF.

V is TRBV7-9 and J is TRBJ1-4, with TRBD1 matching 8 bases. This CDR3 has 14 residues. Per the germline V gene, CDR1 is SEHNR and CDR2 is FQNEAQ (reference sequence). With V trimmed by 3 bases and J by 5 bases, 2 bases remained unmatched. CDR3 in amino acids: CASSFWDRNEKLFF. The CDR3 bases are TGTGCCAGCAGCTTTTGGGACAGGAATGAAAAACTGTTTTTT. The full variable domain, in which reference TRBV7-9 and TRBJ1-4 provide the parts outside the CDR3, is DTGVSQNPRHKITKRGQNVTFRCDPISEHNRLYWYRQTLGQGPEFLTYFQNEAQLEKSRLLSDRFSAERPKGSFSTLEIQRTEQGDSAMYLCASSFWDRNEKLFFGSGTQLSVL.

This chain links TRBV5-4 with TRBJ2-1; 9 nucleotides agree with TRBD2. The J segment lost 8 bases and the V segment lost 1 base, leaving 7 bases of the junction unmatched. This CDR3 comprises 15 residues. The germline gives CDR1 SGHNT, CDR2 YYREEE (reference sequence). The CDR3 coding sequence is TGTGCCAGCAGCTTGTGGCGGGGGGGCCGGTATGAGCAGTTCTTC. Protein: CASSLWRGGRYEQFF. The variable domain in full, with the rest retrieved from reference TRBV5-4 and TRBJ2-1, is ETGVTQSPTHLIKTRGQQVTLRCSSQSGHNTVSWYQQALGQGPQFIFQYYREEENGRGNFPPRFSGLQFPNYSSELNVNALELDDSALYLCASSLWRGGRYEQFFGPGTRLTVL.

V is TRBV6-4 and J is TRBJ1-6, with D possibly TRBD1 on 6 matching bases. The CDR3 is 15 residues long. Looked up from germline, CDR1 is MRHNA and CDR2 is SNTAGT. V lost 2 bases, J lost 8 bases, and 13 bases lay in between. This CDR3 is CASSDVGQRYSPLHF. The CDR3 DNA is TGTGCCAGCAGTGACGTTGGACAGCGTTATTCACCCCTCCACTTT.

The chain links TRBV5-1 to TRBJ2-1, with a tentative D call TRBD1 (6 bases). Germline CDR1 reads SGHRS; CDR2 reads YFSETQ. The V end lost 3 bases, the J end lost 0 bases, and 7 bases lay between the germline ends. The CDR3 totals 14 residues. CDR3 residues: CASSWDNSYNEQFF. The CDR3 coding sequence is TGCGCCAGCAGCTGGGACAACTCCTACAATGAGCAGTTCTTC.

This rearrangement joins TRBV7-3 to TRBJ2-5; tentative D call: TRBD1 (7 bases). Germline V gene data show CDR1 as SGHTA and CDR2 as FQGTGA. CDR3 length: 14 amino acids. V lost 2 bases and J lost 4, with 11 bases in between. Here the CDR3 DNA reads TGTGCCAGCAGCTTATCAGGGGGGTCAGAGACCCAGTACTTC. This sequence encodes CASSLSGGSETQYF.

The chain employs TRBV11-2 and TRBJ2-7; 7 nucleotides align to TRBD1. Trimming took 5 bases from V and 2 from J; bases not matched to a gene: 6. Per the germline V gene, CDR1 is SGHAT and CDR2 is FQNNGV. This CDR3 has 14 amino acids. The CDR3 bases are TGTGCCAGCAGCAGGCGACAGGGACCCTACGAGCAGTACTTC. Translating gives CASSRRQGPYEQYF.

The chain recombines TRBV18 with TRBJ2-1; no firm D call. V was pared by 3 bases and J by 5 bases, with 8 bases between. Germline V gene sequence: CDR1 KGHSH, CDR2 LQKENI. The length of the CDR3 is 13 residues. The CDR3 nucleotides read TGTGCCAGCTCACCTACTCGGGACAATGAGCAGTTCTTC. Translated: CASSPTRDNEQFF.

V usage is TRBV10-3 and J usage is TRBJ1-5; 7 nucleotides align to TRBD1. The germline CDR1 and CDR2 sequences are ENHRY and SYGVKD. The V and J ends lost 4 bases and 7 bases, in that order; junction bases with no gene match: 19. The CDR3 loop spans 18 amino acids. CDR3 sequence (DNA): TGTGCCATCAGTGGACAGGGCCCGGGAACAGGTGGTTTCCAGCCCCAGCATTTT. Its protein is CAISGQGPGTGGFQPQHF.

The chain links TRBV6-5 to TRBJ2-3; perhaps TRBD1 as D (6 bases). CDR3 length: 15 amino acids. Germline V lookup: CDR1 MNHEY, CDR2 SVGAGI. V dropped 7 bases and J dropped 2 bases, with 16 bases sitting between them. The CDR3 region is CASIGDTLPTDTQYF. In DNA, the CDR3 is TGTGCCAGCATTGGGGACACCCTCCCCACAGATACGCAGTATTTT.

The CDR3 sequence: CASSLTPGVAGYNEQFF. DNA for the CDR3: TGTGCCAGCAGCTTAACTCCCGGGGTAGCGGGGTATAATGAGCAGTTCTTC. V is TRBV7-8 and J is TRBJ2-1; 8 nucleotides line up with TRBD2. The J segment lost 7 bases and the V segment lost 2 bases, leaving 13 bases of the junction unmatched. Germline CDR1 SGHVS, CDR2 FQNEAQ. The CDR3 is 17 amino acids.

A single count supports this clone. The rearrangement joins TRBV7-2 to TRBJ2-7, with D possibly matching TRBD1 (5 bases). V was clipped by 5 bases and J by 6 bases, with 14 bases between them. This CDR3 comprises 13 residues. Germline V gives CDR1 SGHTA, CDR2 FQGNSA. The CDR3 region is CASSSQQVSEQYF. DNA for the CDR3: TGTGCCAGCAGCAGTCAACAGGTTTCCGAGCAGTACTTC.

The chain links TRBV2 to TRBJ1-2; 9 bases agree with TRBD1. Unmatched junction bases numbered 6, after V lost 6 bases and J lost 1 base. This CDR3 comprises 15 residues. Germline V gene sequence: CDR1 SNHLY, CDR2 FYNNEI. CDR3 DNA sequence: TGTGCCAGCAGGCCGGGACAGGGCTATAACTATGGCTACACCTTC. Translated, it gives CASRPGQGYNYGYTF. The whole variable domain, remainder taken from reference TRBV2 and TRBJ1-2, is EPEVTQTPSHQVTQMGQEVILRCVPISNHLYFYWYRQILGQKVEFLVSFYNNEISEKSEIFDDQFSVERPDGSNFTLKIRSTKLEDSAMYFCASRPGQGYNYGYTFGSGTRLTVV.

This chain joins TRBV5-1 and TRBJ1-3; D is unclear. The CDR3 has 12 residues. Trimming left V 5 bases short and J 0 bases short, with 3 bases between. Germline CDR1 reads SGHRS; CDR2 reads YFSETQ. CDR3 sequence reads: CASRSSGNTIYF. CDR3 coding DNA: TGCGCCAGCAGGAGCTCTGGAAACACCATATATTTT.

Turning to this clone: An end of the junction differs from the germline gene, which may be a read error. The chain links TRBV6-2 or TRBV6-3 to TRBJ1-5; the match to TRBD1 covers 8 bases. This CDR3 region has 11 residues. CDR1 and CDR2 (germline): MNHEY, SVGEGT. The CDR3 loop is CASSNAGGPVF. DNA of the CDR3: TGTGCCAGCAGTAACGCAGGGGGCCCCGTATTT.

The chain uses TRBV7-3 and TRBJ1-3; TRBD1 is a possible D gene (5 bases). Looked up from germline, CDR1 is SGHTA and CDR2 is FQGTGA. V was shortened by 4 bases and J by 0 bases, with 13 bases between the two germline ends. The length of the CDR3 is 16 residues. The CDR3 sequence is CASSSLGRGSGNTIYF. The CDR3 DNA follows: TGTGCCAGCAGCTCACTGGGGAGGGGCTCTGGAAACACCATATATTTT. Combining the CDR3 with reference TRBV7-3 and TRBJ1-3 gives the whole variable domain GAGVSQTPSNKVTEKGKYVELRCDPISGHTALYWYRQSLGQGPEFLIYFQGTGAADDSGLPNDRFFAVRPEGSVSTLKIQRTERGDSAVYLCASSSLGRGSGNTIYFGEGSWLTVV.

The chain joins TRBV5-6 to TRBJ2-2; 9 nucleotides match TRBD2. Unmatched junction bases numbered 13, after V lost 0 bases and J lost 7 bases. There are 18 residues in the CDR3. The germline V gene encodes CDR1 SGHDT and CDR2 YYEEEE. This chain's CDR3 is CASSLGPKRGAGDGELFF. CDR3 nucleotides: TGTGCCAGCAGCTTGGGGCCCAAGCGGGGGGCCGGGGACGGGGAGCTGTTTTTT.

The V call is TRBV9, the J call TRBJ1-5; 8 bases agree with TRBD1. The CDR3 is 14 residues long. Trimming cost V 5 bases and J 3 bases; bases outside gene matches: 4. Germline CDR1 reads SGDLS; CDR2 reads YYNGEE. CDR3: CASSRTGNNQPQHF. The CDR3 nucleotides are TGTGCCAGCAGTCGGACAGGGAACAATCAGCCCCAGCATTTT. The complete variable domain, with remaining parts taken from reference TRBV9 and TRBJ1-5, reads DSGVTQTPKHLITATGQRVTLRCSPRSGDLSVYWYQQSLDQGLQFLIQYYNGEERAKGNILERFSAQQFPDLHSELNLSSLELGDSALYFCASSRTGNNQPQHFGDGTRLSIL.

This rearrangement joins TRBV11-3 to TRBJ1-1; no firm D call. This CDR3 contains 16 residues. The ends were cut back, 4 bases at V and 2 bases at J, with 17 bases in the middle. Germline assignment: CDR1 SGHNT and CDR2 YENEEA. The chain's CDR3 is CASSSSRNNPNTEAFF. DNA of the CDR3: TGTGCCAGCAGCTCATCGCGGAACAATCCCAACACTGAAGCTTTCTTT.

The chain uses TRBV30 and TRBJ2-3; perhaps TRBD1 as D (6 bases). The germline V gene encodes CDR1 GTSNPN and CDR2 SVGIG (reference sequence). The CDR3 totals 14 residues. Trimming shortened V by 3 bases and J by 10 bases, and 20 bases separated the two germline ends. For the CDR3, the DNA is TGTGCCTGGAGGTTAGGACAGAGAACAGGACCGCAGTATTTT. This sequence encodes CAWRLGQRTGPQYF.